This TCR beta chain was retrieved from a study of T-cell memory formation after mild COVID-19. Broader study findings: CD4+ bias marked clones expanding day 15 to 37, unlike balanced contracting clones.

With 2 bases removed from V and 6 bases from J, the gap between germline ends came to 18 bases. Germline loops: CDR1 SQVTM, CDR2 ANQGSEA. The CDR3 is 15 residues long. Researchers used 5'RACE with constant-segment primers to make TCR alpha and TCR beta cDNA libraries that carry sample barcodes and UMIs. TCRdb recomputed calls from the 5' RACE reads with MiXCR, one row per CDR3 protein. The table lists about 320,000 distinct CDR3 sequences, roughly an eighth of them singletons, with 20% to 25% in the top ten. A note on this clonotype: Its specificity is unknown.

The origin of this receptor is a man aged 18 to 30 who had mild COVID-19 (a few samples of this study predate the infection). Cell type and time point are not known. Material for sequencing was PBMCs or a T cell subset sorted from them (not recorded which). The chain joins TRBV29-1 to TRBJ2-3; D may be TRBD2 (7 bases). CDR3: CSVETGGHSGDTQYF. The DNA of the CDR3 is TGCAGCGTTGAAACCGGGGGGCATTCGGGGGATACGCAGTATTTT.